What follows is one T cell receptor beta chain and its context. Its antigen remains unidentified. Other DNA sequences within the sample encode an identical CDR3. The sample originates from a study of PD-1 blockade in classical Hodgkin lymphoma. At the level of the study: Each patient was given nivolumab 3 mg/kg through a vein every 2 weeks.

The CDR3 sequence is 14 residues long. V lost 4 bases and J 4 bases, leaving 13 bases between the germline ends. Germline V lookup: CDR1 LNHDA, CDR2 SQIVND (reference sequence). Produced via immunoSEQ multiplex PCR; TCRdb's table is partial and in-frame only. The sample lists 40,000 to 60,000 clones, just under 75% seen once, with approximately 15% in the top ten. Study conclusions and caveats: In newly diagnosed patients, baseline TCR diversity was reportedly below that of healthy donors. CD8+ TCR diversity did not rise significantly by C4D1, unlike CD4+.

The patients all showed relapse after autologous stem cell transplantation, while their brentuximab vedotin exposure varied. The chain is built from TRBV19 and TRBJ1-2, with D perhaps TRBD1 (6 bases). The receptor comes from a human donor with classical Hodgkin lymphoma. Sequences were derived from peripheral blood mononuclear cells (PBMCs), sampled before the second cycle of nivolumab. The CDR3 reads CASSTQTGPYGYTF. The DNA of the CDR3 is TGTGCCAGTAGTACCCAGACAGGCCCCTATGGCTACACCTTC.